The 7 T cell receptor beta chains given below trace back to one sample, sequenced in a study of CD8 T cells in ankylosing spondylitis (TCRdb year 2017). The library was obtained by 5' RACE. The instrument given in TCRdb is Illumina HiSeq 2500. TCRdb reworked the public reads: Q25 trimming with fastp, MiXCR clone assembly, productive beta chains retained. When rows share a CDR3 protein, they turn into one entry using the most common DNA and genes. This sample comprises around 99,000 distinct CDR3 sequences, 8.5% to 9% of them detected only once. The top ten clones comprise 4.5% to 5.5% of the sample. Material: blood, either unsorted or a sorted T cell fraction (not recorded which). These receptors originate from a male donor with ankylosing spondylitis or in good health (not recorded which).

Notes on this clonotype: This may stem from a read error, because a much larger clone lies one nucleotide away. The genes are TRBV10-3 and TRBJ2-7; 7 bases fit TRBD1. Germline V gives CDR1 ENHRY, CDR2 SYGVKD. CDR3 size: 14 residues. CDR3 in amino acids: CVISEAGGPYEQYF. The CDR3 nucleotides are TGTGTCATCAGTGAGGCAGGGGGACCCTACGAGCAGTACTTC.

This clonotype has at least ten counts. The chain is built from TRBV20-1 and TRBJ1-6; D is perhaps TRBD1 (5 bases). Germline values: CDR1 DFQATT, CDR2 SNEGSKA (reference sequence). The CDR3 runs to 15 residues. V lost 3 bases, J lost 9 bases, and 18 bases lay in between. This CDR3 is CSARGGPEGRSPLHF. In nucleotides, the CDR3 is TGCAGTGCTAGGGGGGGTCCCGAGGGGCGTTCACCCCTCCACTTT.

This clonotype has more than one count but fewer than ten. The rearrangement uses TRBV7-2 and TRBJ2-7, with unresolved D. CDR3 size: 12 residues. The V gene lost 5 bases and the J gene lost 5 bases, with 10 bases spanning the gap. CDR1 is SGHTA, CDR2 FQGNSA, per germline. As DNA, the CDR3 is TGTGCCAGCAGCCCCCTCAACCACGAGCAGTACTTC. It yields the protein CASSPLNHEQYF.

This clonotype was counted many times. The chain carries TRBV15 and TRBJ2-2; no definite D call. Germline V gene data show CDR1 as LNHNV and CDR2 as YYDKDF (reference sequence). The V end lost 2 bases, the J end lost 0 bases, and 1 base lay between the germline ends. The CDR3 totals 13 residues. The CDR3 is CATSRTNTGELFF. CDR3 DNA: TGTGCCACCAGCAGAACGAACACCGGGGAGCTGTTTTTT.

This clonotype was seen ten or more times. This rearrangement joins TRBV5-1 to TRBJ2-3, with 10 nucleotides matching TRBD2. Trimming removed 4 bases from V and 2 bases from J; junction bases left unmatched: 10. The germline gives CDR1 SGHRS, CDR2 YFSETQ. The CDR3 consists of 17 residues. CDR3 sequence: CASSPYIAGGLTDTQYF. CDR3 DNA: TGCGCCAGCAGCCCGTACATAGCGGGGGGACTCACAGATACGCAGTATTTT.

This clonotype was seen just once. A read error may be the cause here, since a much bigger clone is one base away. The rearrangement uses TRBV20-1 and TRBJ2-1; 7 bases line up with TRBD2. Germline CDR1 is DFQATT and CDR2 is SNEGSKA (reference sequence). The CDR3 length is 12 residues. The chain's CDR3 is CSAERDYNGQFF. The CDR3 coding sequence is TGCAGTGCTGAGCGGGACTACAATGGGCAGTTCTTC.

This clonotype has at least ten counts. The V and J genes are TRBV20-1 and TRBJ1-2, with 8 bases aligning to TRBD1. The CDR3 spans 13 residues. Germline lookup yields CDR1 DFQATT and CDR2 SNEGSKA (reference sequence). CDR3 in amino acids: CRAWTGPVGGYTF. The DNA for the CDR3 is TGCAGAGCTTGGACAGGGCCTGTGGGCGGCTACACCTTC.